This TCR beta chain was captured in a study of blood T cell repertoires in COVID-19. Background on the study: Sample material is recorded as cDNA or gDNA derived from T cells, B-cell-depleted T cells, or PBMCs.

Germline V gene data show CDR1 as SGHTS and CDR2 as YDEGEE. The CDR3 is made up of 15 amino acids. Trimming took off 1 base at V and 2 bases at J, with 12 bases between the two ends. Sequencing was performed with immunoSEQ multiplex PCR; in TCRdb, only in-frame clones are kept and a portion is missing. The sample contains 40,000 or so clones, around four fifths of which appear only once. The source is a man over 45 with active COVID-19. The rearrangement links TRBV5-8 to TRBJ1-2; no clear D gene. The sequenced material came from peripheral blood. The CDR3 loop is CASSLLFRENYGYTF. The CDR3 DNA reads TGTGCCAGCAGCTTGCTGTTCCGGGAAAACTATGGCTACACCTTC.